The sequence of this TCR beta chain was determined in a study of neoadjuvant nivolumab and ipilimumab in lung cancer. J gave up 3 bases and V 5 bases, and 14 bases lay outside the gene matches. The length of the CDR3 is 17 residues. CDR1 is SGHTA, CDR2 FQGNSA, per germline. Turning to this clone: What it binds is unknown.

Whole-study results and caveats: Only a small number of samples underwent TCR sequencing.

Libraries were prepared by immunoSEQ multiplex PCR; TCRdb keeps only in-frame clonotypes and omits some of them. Of fewer than 35,000 clones listed, 90% were seen once; the top ten hold about 4.9%. The clonotype was recovered from an adult with non-small cell lung cancer. The material was peripheral blood, obtained after neoadjuvant nivolumab, alone or with ipilimumab, at or shortly before surgery. This rearrangement joins TRBV7-2 to TRBJ2-3; 7 bases are a match to TRBD1. The CDR3 loop reads CASSRPPNIRGTDTQYF. The CDR3 coding sequence is TGTGCCAGCAGCCGACCACCCAATATCAGGGGGACAGATACGCAGTATTTT.